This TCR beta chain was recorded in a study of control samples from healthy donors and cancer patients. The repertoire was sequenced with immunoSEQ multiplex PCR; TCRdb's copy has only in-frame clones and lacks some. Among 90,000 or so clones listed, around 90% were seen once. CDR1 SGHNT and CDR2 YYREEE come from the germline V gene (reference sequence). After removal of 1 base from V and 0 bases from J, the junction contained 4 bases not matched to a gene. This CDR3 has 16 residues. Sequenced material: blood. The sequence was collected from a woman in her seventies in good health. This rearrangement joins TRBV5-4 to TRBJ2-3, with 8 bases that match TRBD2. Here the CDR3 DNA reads TGTGCCAGCAGCTTGTCCGGGGGGGTTAGCACAGATACGCAGTATTTT. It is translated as CASSLSGGVSTDTQYF.